These 23 T cell receptor beta chains share one sample of origin, sequenced in a study of long-term antiretroviral therapy in people with HIV. Version v3.0 of the immunoSEQ assay ran at survey level. Clones were read by immunoSEQ multiplex PCR, and TCRdb kept only the in-frame ones, dropping some. The sample carries 23,000 or so clones, approximately 78% recorded once. Sequencing used unsorted PBMCs, obtained 0.2 years after starting antiretroviral therapy. All receptors come from a woman younger than 45 with HIV.

There are a few counts of this clone. This rearrangement joins TRBV10-3 to TRBJ1-3; weak D call: TRBD1 (6 bases). CDR1 ENHRY and CDR2 SYGVKD come from the germline V gene. With 10 bases removed from V and 0 bases from J, the gap between germline ends came to 16 bases. This CDR3 contains 15 residues. CDR3 residues: CATHGQLSSGNTIYF. The DNA for the CDR3 is TGTGCCACCCACGGACAGCTGTCCTCTGGAAACACCATATATTTT.

The rearrangement links TRBV6-4 to TRBJ2-1; the D gene is possibly TRBD1 (5 bases). Germline-derived CDR1 and CDR2 are MRHNA and SNTAGT. V lost 5 bases, J lost 0 bases, and 11 bases lay in between. The CDR3 runs to 15 residues. Here the CDR3 DNA reads TGTGCCAGCAGTCCCACAGACAGCTCCTACAATGAGCAGTTCTTC. This codes for CASSPTDSSYNEQFF.

This clone was seen only once. The chain joins TRBV7-3 to TRBJ1-1; D is unresolved. The germline CDR1 and CDR2 sequences are SGHTA and FQGTGA. The V end was cut by 3 bases, the J end by 4 bases, with 12 bases between. This CDR3 has 14 amino acids. The CDR3 loop reads CASSFNLDATEAFF. The CDR3 DNA reads TGTGCCAGCAGCTTCAATTTGGACGCCACTGAAGCTTTCTTT.

V is TRBV5-5 and J is TRBJ2-2; D gene ambiguous. With 0 bases removed from V and 3 bases from J, the gap between germline ends came to 9 bases. The CDR3 contains 15 residues. Germline-derived CDR1 and CDR2 are SGHKS and YYEKEE (reference sequence). The CDR3: CASSLVAAYTGELFF. The CDR3 DNA reads as TGTGCCAGCAGCTTGGTGGCAGCTTACACCGGGGAGCTGTTTTTT.

This clone appeared once. This chain uses TRBV15 with TRBJ2-2; TRBD2 agrees at 13 bases. This CDR3 comprises 15 residues. Germline CDR1 is LNHNV and CDR2 is YYDKDF (reference sequence). The J segment lost 3 bases and the V segment lost 11 bases, leaving 6 bases of the junction unmatched. This chain's CDR3 is CAATSGGTYTGELFF. DNA for the CDR3: TGTGCCGCGACTAGCGGGGGGACTTACACCGGGGAGCTGTTTTTT.

This clone was recorded once. V and J are TRBV10-3 and TRBJ2-3, with 11 bases aligning to TRBD2. The trim removed 9 bases at V and 5 bases at J, leaving 7 bases unmatched. The CDR3 is 14 residues long. CDR1 and CDR2 from the germline V gene are ENHRY and SYGVKD. The CDR3 loop is CAISSGGAKDTQYF. The DNA of the CDR3 is TGTGCCATTAGTAGCGGGGGGGCCAAAGATACGCAGTATTTT.

V usage is TRBV30 and J usage is TRBJ2-1; D unclear. Germline V gene data show CDR1 as GTSNPN and CDR2 as SVGIG (reference sequence). The V end lost 0 bases, the J end lost 7 bases, and 7 bases lay between the germline ends. CDR3 size: 12 residues. CDR3 residues: CAWSVSGNEQFF. The CDR3 DNA reads as TGTGCCTGGAGTGTTTCTGGAAATGAGCAGTTCTTC.

This chain connects TRBV5-4 to TRBJ1-1, with D unresolved. Germline CDR1 reads SGHNT; CDR2 reads YYREEE (reference sequence). The CDR3 covers 14 residues. V lost 0 bases and J 2 bases, leaving 8 bases between the germline ends. CDR3 DNA sequence: TGTGCCAGCAGCTTGGACCAGAGAAACACTGAAGCTTTCTTT. It specifies CASSLDQRNTEAFF.

The sample holds one count of this clone. This sequence joins TRBV5-3 and TRBJ2-1; 9 nucleotides line up with TRBD2. TRBV5-3 is identified as an open reading frame with a role that is uncertain. V was pared by 0 bases and J by 10 bases, with 14 bases of the junction left unmatched. The length of the CDR3 is 17 residues. CDR3 nucleotides: TGTGCCAGAAGCTTGGACCGGCTGGCGGGGGGGCGATGGGAGCAGTTCTTC. This translates into CARSLDRLAGGRWEQFF.

The CDR3 nucleotides read TGTGCCAGCAGCCCGCAGGCGGGGGGGAACACCGGGGAGCTGTTTTTT. Encoded protein: CASSPQAGGNTGELFF. The J gene is TRBJ2-2, the V gene TRBV7-6, with TRBD2 identical over 8 bases. V lost 5 bases and J lost 1; bases outside the gene matches: 6. Germline V gene sequence: CDR1 SGHVS, CDR2 FNYEAQ. CDR3 length: 16 residues.

The chain joins TRBV9 to TRBJ2-1, with TRBD2 identical over 10 bases. The trim removed 0 bases at V and 2 bases at J, leaving 5 bases unmatched. Germline CDR1 is SGDLS and CDR2 is YYNGEE. The CDR3 sequence is 17 residues long. CDR3 sequence reads: CASSVVASGGPYNEQFF. The CDR3 DNA sequence: TGTGCCAGCAGCGTAGTGGCTAGCGGGGGCCCCTACAATGAGCAGTTCTTC.

J is TRBJ1-3 and V is TRBV13, with D unresolved. Germline CDR1 is PRHDT and CDR2 is FYEKMQ (reference sequence). CDR3 size: 16 residues. With 1 base removed from V and 0 bases from J, the gap between germline ends came to 10 bases. The CDR3 region is CASSLEGTSSGNTIYF. The CDR3 DNA reads TGTGCCAGCAGCTTAGAGGGCACGAGCTCTGGAAACACCATATATTTT.

The V gene is TRBV9, the J gene TRBJ2-7, with 10 bases lining up with TRBD1. CDR3 length equals 14 residues. Germline lookup yields CDR1 SGDLS and CDR2 YYNGEE. Unmatched junction bases numbered 8, after V lost 6 bases and J lost 5 bases. This chain's CDR3 is CASNLNGQGDEQYF. The CDR3 region has the DNA TGTGCCAGCAACCTAAACGGACAGGGGGACGAGCAGTACTTC.

The chain combines TRBV5-1 with TRBJ1-4; no clear D gene. The germline V and J ends were trimmed by 2 bases and 8 bases, with 10 bases remaining between them. The CDR3 spans 13 residues. CDR1 is SGHRS and CDR2 is YFSETQ in the germline V gene. The CDR3 loop is CASSFGVWEKLFF. The CDR3 coding sequence is TGCGCCAGCAGCTTCGGGGTTTGGGAAAAACTGTTTTTT.

CDR3 protein: CASGLVLHLDSNQPQHF. In nucleotides, the CDR3 is TGTGCTAGTGGTTTGGTACTCCATTTAGATAGCAATCAGCCCCAGCATTTT. The chain has TRBV12-5 and TRBJ1-5; D remains ambiguous. Germline-derived CDR1 and CDR2 are LGHNT and FRNRAP. Trimming pared 0 bases from V and 0 bases from J, leaving 12 bases between. The CDR3 length is 17 residues.

The V call is TRBV2, the J call TRBJ2-5, with 12 positions matching TRBD2. The ends lost 2 bases at V and 4 bases at J; junction bases unmatched: 11. Germline assignment: CDR1 SNHLY and CDR2 FYNNEI. The CDR3 length is 18 residues. CDR3 nucleotide sequence: TGTGCCAGCAGTGAACCCCGTCTAGCGGGGGGGGCCCCAGAGACCCAGTACTTC. Translating it yields CASSEPRLAGGAPETQYF.

The chain links TRBV6-1 to TRBJ1-3, with no clear D. V lost 2 bases to trimming and J lost 0 bases, with 20 bases between them. This CDR3 contains 19 residues. Germline lookup yields CDR1 MNHNS and CDR2 SASEGT. The CDR3 DNA sequence: TGTGCCAGCAGTGAATACGAGGGTAGGTCCAGTCGCTCTGGAAACACCATATATTTT. Its protein is CASSEYEGRSSRSGNTIYF.

V gene TRBV6-5 combines with J gene TRBJ1-5, with D unclear. The V end lost 6 bases, the J end lost 6 bases, and 18 bases lay between the germline ends. CDR1 is MNHEY, CDR2 SVGAGI, per germline. This CDR3 contains 15 residues. The CDR3 loop is CASRQLNGVGQPQHF. CDR3 DNA sequence: TGTGCCAGCAGACAACTAAATGGGGTGGGTCAGCCCCAGCATTTT.

This clone is labeled as large. The chain joins TRBV9 to TRBJ2-3, with 7 nucleotides matching TRBD2. Germline V gene lookup returns CDR1 SGDLS and CDR2 YYNGEE. This CDR3 has 15 amino acids. Germline trimming cut 4 bases from V and 1 base from J; bases unmatched to any gene: 6. CDR3 coding DNA: TGTGCCAGCAGCCGGTATGCGGGGGGCACAGATACGCAGTATTTT. Translation: CASSRYAGGTDTQYF.

V usage is TRBV6-1 and J usage is TRBJ1-4, with TRBD1 matching over 7 bases. The trim removed 5 bases at V and 7 bases at J, leaving 10 bases unmatched. The germline V gene has CDR1 MNHNS and CDR2 SASEGT. The length of the CDR3 is 15 residues. CDR3 region: CASSTGQGGSEKLFF. The CDR3 bases are TGTGCCAGCAGTACTGGGCAGGGGGGGAGTGAAAAACTGTTTTTT.

The genes are TRBV7-2 and TRBJ2-3; 8 bases agree with TRBD2. Germline V gives CDR1 SGHTA, CDR2 FQGNSA. J was trimmed by 10 bases and V by 2 bases; bases with no gene match: 8. CDR3 size: 14 residues. The CDR3 is CASSLNPGREAQYF. The DNA of the CDR3 is TGTGCCAGCAGCTTAAATCCGGGGCGGGAGGCGCAGTATTTT.

The rearrangement links TRBV5-6 to TRBJ2-3, with D maybe TRBD1 (6 bases). The V and J ends lost 7 bases and 2 bases respectively, with 11 bases between them. Germline lookup yields CDR1 SGHDT and CDR2 YYEEEE. This CDR3 region has 13 residues. The CDR3 DNA reads as TGTGCCAGCCGGGACACCTTCACAGATACGCAGTATTTT. Translated, it gives CASRDTFTDTQYF.

The chain carries TRBV9 and TRBJ2-2; D may match TRBD1 or TRBD2 (6 bases each). The germline V gene has CDR1 SGDLS and CDR2 YYNGEE. The V end was cut by 2 bases, the J end by 5 bases, with 16 bases between. There are 16 residues in the CDR3. CDR3 nucleotides: TGTGCCAGCAGCGTCGCCGGCACAGGGACTACCGGGGAGCTGTTTTTT. Its translation: CASSVAGTGTTGELFF. The full variable domain, completed using reference TRBV9 and TRBJ2-2, is DSGVTQTPKHLITATGQRVTLRCSPRSGDLSVYWYQQSLDQGLQFLIQYYNGEERAKGNILERFSAQQFPDLHSELNLSSLELGDSALYFCASSVAGTGTTGELFFGEGSRLTVL.